The 8 T cell receptor beta chains reported below all come from one sample, sequenced in a study of Tregs in tolerant kidney transplant recipients. Sequencing used immunoSEQ multiplex PCR; TCRdb keeps in-frame clones, though not all of them. The repertoire holds 100,000 to 120,000 clones, with roughly 90% as singletons. The source material was CD4+ T cells from blood, sampled before the transplant. These receptor sequences come from a human donor who received a combined kidney and bone marrow transplant.

V is TRBV5-1 and J is TRBJ1-4, with TRBD1 as a possible D gene (6 bases). The V gene lost 1 base and the J gene lost 3 bases, with 10 bases spanning the gap. The CDR3 length is 15 residues. Germline CDR1 and CDR2: SGHRS and YFSETQ. CDR3 sequence (DNA): TGCGCCAGCAGCTTGAGGGGGTCCCCTAATGAAAAACTGTTTTTT. It specifies CASSLRGSPNEKLFF.

The chain couples TRBV6-1 to TRBJ2-1; no clear D gene. CDR3 length equals 17 residues. From germline, CDR1 is MNHNS and CDR2 SASEGT. Trimming shortened V by 3 bases and J by 0 bases, and 15 bases separated the two germline ends. The CDR3 loop is CASSDPRGGNSYNEQFF. The DNA for the CDR3 is TGTGCCAGCAGTGACCCCAGAGGCGGAAACTCCTACAATGAGCAGTTCTTC.

V is TRBV5-1 and J is TRBJ2-7; 9 bases align to TRBD1. The germline V gene has CDR1 SGHRS and CDR2 YFSETQ. CDR3 size: 14 residues. Losses at the gene ends were 6 bases for V and 7 bases for J; bases not matched to a gene: 11. This CDR3 is CASTGRDRDVEQYF. CDR3 nucleotides: TGCGCCAGCACCGGCCGGGACAGGGATGTAGAGCAGTACTTC.

The rearrangement links TRBV9 to TRBJ1-1, with D perhaps TRBD1 (6 bases). Trimming stripped 3 bases from V and 5 bases from J, with 11 bases between. Germline V CDR1 and CDR2: SGDLS, YYNGEE. The CDR3 totals 13 residues. The CDR3 DNA is TGTGCCAGCAGCGAACAGGGAAAAACTGAAGCTTTCTTT. It is translated as CASSEQGKTEAFF.

A note on this clone: Within the sample, other DNA sequences also encode this same CDR3. The chain has TRBV12-5 and TRBJ1-6; 8 bases match TRBD1. Germline V gene data show CDR1 as LGHNT and CDR2 as FRNRAP. CDR3 length: 14 amino acids. The ends lost 5 bases at V and 9 bases at J; junction bases unmatched: 6. The CDR3 here is CASGPGQGGSPLHF. Here the CDR3 DNA reads TGTGCTAGTGGTCCCGGACAGGGCGGTTCACCCCTCCACTTT.

This rearrangement joins TRBV11-2 to TRBJ2-7; perhaps TRBD1 as D (5 bases). The CDR3 runs to 15 residues. Germline CDR1 SGHAT, CDR2 FQNNGV. Trimming took 1 base from V and 6 from J, leaving 16 bases between them. CDR3 nucleotides: TGTGCCAGCAGCTTAGGGGCGTCACTCACAGGCGAGCAGTACTTC. Translating gives CASSLGASLTGEQYF.

The V and J genes are TRBV9 and TRBJ2-7; 7 bases are a match to TRBD2. Trimming at V came to 3 bases and at J to 2 bases, leaving 8 bases not matched to a gene. The CDR3 length is 15 residues. Germline V gene data show CDR1 as SGDLS and CDR2 as YYNGEE. The CDR3 coding sequence is TGTGCCAGCAGCGCTTCTAGCGGTACAACCTACGAGCAGTACTTC. Encoded protein: CASSASSGTTYEQYF.

V is TRBV5-1 and J is TRBJ2-5, with D uncertain. Per the germline V gene, CDR1 is SGHRS and CDR2 is YFSETQ. V lost 0 bases and J 3 bases, leaving 12 bases between the germline ends. This CDR3 contains 15 residues. The CDR3 DNA reads as TGCGCCAGCAGCTTGGCGGTGGGCCTCGAAGAGACCCAGTACTTC. Amino acids: CASSLAVGLEETQYF.